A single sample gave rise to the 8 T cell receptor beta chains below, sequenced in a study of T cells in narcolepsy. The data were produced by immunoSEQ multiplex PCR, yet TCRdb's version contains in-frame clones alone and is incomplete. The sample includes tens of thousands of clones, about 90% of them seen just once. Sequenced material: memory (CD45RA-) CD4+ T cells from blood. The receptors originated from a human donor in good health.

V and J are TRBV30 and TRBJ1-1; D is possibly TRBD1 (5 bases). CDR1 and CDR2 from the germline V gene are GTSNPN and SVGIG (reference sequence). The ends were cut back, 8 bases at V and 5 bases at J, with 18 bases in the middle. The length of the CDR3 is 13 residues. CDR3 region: CAERWREGTEAFF. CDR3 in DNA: TGTGCCGAAAGGTGGAGGGAGGGGACTGAAGCTTTCTTT.

Here the CDR3 DNA reads TGTGCCAGTAACAGAGGCTCTGGGGCCAACGTCCTGACTTTC. Amino acids: CASNRGSGANVLTF. The J gene is TRBJ2-6, the V gene TRBV19; D is unresolved. From germline, CDR1 is LNHDA and CDR2 SQIVND (reference sequence). The V gene lost 7 bases and the J gene lost 0 bases, with 7 bases spanning the gap. The length of the CDR3 is 14 residues.

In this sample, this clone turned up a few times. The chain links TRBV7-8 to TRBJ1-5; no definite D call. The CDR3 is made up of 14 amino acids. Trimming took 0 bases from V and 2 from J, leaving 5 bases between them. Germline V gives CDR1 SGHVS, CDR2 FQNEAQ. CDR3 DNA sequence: TGTGCCAGCAGCTTAGCAGGGCGCAATCAGCCCCAGCATTTT. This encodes CASSLAGRNQPQHF.

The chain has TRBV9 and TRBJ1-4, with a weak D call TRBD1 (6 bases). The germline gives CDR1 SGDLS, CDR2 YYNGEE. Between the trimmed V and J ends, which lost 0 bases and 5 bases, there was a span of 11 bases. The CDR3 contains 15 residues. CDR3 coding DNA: TGTGCCAGCAGCGTAGGTCCCCAGGGGAATGAAAAACTGTTTTTT. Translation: CASSVGPQGNEKLFF.

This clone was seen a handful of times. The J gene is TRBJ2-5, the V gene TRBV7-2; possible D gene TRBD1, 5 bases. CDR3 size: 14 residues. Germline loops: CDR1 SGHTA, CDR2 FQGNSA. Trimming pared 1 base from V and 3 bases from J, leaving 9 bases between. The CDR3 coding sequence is TGTGCCAGCAGCTTAGAACAGGCTAAAGAGACCCAGTACTTC. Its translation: CASSLEQAKETQYF.

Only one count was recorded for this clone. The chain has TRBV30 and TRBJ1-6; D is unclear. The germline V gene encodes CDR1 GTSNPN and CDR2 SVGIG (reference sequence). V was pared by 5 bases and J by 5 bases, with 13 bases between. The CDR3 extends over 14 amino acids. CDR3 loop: CAWGWTGDNSPLHF. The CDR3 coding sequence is TGTGCCTGGGGGTGGACGGGAGATAATTCACCCCTCCACTTT.

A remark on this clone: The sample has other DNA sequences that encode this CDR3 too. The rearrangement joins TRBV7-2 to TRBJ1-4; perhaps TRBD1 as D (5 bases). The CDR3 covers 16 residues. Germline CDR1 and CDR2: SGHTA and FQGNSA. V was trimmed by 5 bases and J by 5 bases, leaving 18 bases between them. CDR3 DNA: TGTGCCAGCAGCCCAGAAAGGACGGGGACGAATGAAAAACTGTTTTTT. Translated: CASSPERTGTNEKLFF.

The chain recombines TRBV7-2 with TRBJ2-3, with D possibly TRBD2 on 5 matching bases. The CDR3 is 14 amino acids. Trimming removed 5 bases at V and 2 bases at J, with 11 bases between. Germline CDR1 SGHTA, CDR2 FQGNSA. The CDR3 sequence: CASSPDSYTDTQYF. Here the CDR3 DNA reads TGTGCCAGCAGCCCGGACTCTTACACAGATACGCAGTATTTT.